This is a list of T cell receptor beta chains from one sample in a study of cytomegalovirus exposure and HLA in healthy donors. Measured with immunoSEQ multiplex PCR; TCRdb has only the in-frame clones, and not every one. This sample has 210,000 or so clones, with more than 75% found just once. The sample consisted of PBMCs. These receptors came from a human donor in good health. The CDR3 runs from the conserved cysteine through the conserved F or W. The order of the fields is J gene, V gene, D gene, clone size, CDR3 DNA, CDR3 protein. D genes are given only for firm matches. Not every row has a clone size; where given, it reads once, few, many or a size class.

TRBJ2-3 TRBV6-1 TRBD2 - TGTGCCAGCAGTGAAAAGGGTAGCGGGTCCTCCTGGGGAGATACGCAGTATTTT CASSEKGSGSSWGDTQYF
TRBJ2-1 TRBV5-1 - - TGCGCCAGCAGCTTGTACGCCCGGGCAGCTAGCGCGTCCTACAATGAGCAGTTCTTC CASSLYARAASASYNEQFF
TRBJ2-1 TRBV7-3 TRBD2 - TGTGCCAGCAGCTCCACGGGGGGGACTGTTTACAATGAGCAGTTCTTC CASSSTGGTVYNEQFF
TRBJ2-1 TRBV29-1 TRBD2 - TGCAGCGTTGATGGACTAGCGGGAGCCCCAAGCTCCTACAATGAGCAGTTCTTC CSVDGLAGAPSSYNEQFF
TRBJ2-7 TRBV18 - - TGTGCCAGCTCACCATTAGAGGGATCTATTCGAAACGAGCAGTACTTC CASSPLEGSIRNEQYF
TRBJ1-4 TRBV7-9 - - TGTGCCAGCACCCCCTTAATGAGCGGGATTGCAACTAATGAAAAACTGTTTTTT CASTPLMSGIATNEKLFF
TRBJ2-7 TRBV7-3 TRBD2 - TGTGCCAGCAGCACGGGCGGGAGTAGCAACGAGCAGTACTTC CASSTGGSSNEQYF
TRBJ2-3 TRBV18 - - TGTGCCAGCTCACCACGTCTAGCAGCCACAGATACGCAGTATTTT CASSPRLAATDTQYF
TRBJ2-7 TRBV6-1 TRBD1 - TGTGCCAGCAGTGGGACAGGGATATCCTACGAGCAGTACTTC CASSGTGISYEQYF
TRBJ2-3 TRBV28 TRBD1 few TGTGCCAGCAGTTTTGTTACAGGGGCAGATACGCAGTATTTT CASSFVTGADTQYF
TRBJ2-2 TRBV7-3 - - TGTGCCAGCAGCTCAGGACAGACGAACACCGGGGAGCTGTTTTTT CASSSGQTNTGELFF
TRBJ1-2 TRBV4-2 - - TGTGCCAGCAGCGTAACAGGGATGAACTATGGCTACACCTTC CASSVTGMNYGYTF
TRBJ2-3 TRBV18 TRBD1 - TGTGCCAGCTCACTTGGGACAGGTCTTACAGATACGCAGTATTTT CASSLGTGLTDTQYF
TRBJ2-3 TRBV30 TRBD2 - TGTGCCTGGAGTTCTAGCGGGAGAAGTCATACGCAGTATTTT CAWSSSGRSHTQYF
TRBJ2-5 TRBV6-5 - - TGTGCCAGCAGTTACTCGATAGGCAGGGAAGAGACCCAGTACTTC CASSYSIGREETQYF
TRBJ1-1 TRBV29-1 - - TGCAGCGTCCGTCTATCACAGGGACCGAACACTGAAGCTTTCTTT CSVRLSQGPNTEAFF
TRBJ1-4 TRBV30 TRBD1 - TGTGCCTGGAATCCAAACAGGGGGCTAAGTGAAAAACTGTTTTTT CAWNPNRGLSEKLFF
TRBJ2-7 TRBV6-1 - - TGTGCCAGCAGGGTAGTGGGAGATTCAAGAAAAGAGCAGTACTTC CASRVVGDSRKEQYF
TRBJ1-2 TRBV7-9 TRBD1 - TGTGCCAGCAGCCCGACAGGGGGCGCCCCCAACTATGGCTACACCTTC CASSPTGGAPNYGYTF
TRBJ2-1 TRBV7-2 TRBD2 - TGTGCGTTACGAGGCGGGAGCTCCTACAATGAGCAGTTCTTC CALRGGSSYNEQFF
TRBJ2-7 TRBV7-3 TRBD2 - TGTGCCAGCAGCCCTGCGGGGGGGAACTCCTACGAGCAGTACTTC CASSPAGGNSYEQYF